Below, 14 T cell receptor beta chains from the same sample are listed, as sequenced in a study of blood T cell repertoires in COVID-19. TCRdb's copy holds only in-frame clones and misses some; the assay was immunoSEQ multiplex PCR. In the table there are 300,000 to 400,000 clones, around nine tenths of which are singletons. Sequenced sample: peripheral blood. The receptor source for this set is a woman aged 18-29 years who had recovered from COVID-19.

Note on this clone: At the DNA level, this CDR3 is encoded by other sequences in the same sample as well. The V and J genes are TRBV29-1 and TRBJ1-1, with D possibly being TRBD1 (6 bases). Germline lookup yields CDR1 SQVTM and CDR2 ANQGSEA. Trimming took off 3 bases at V and 1 base at J, with 9 bases between the two ends. There are 13 residues in the CDR3. CDR3 residues: CSVEGHRNTEAFF. As DNA, the CDR3 is TGCAGCGTTGAGGGACACCGGAACACTGAAGCTTTCTTT.

The chain carries TRBV14 and TRBJ2-6; D remains ambiguous. Germline V gives CDR1 SGHDN, CDR2 FVKESK. V shed 3 bases and J shed 1 base, with 7 bases lying between them. This CDR3 spans 15 amino acids. DNA of the CDR3: TGTGCCAGCAGCCAGTTCCCTTCTGGGGCCAACGTCCTGACTTTC. This encodes CASSQFPSGANVLTF. Together with reference TRBV14 and TRBJ2-6, the CDR3 gives the full variable domain: EAGVTQFPSHSVIEKGQTVTLRCDPISGHDNLYWYRRVMGKEIKFLLHFVKESKQDESGMPNNRFLAERTGGTYSTLKVQPAELEDSGVYFCASSQFPSGANVLTFGAGSRLTVL.

This clone showed up just once. The chain employs TRBV29-1 and TRBJ2-5, with 15 nucleotides matching TRBD2. The J segment lost 2 bases and the V segment lost 7 bases, leaving 5 bases of the junction unmatched. This CDR3 has 15 residues. Germline V gene lookup returns CDR1 SQVTM and CDR2 ANQGSEA. Here the CDR3 DNA reads TGCAGCGCTGAGGGGACTAGCGGGGGGCAAGAGACCCAGTACTTC. Residues: CSAEGTSGGQETQYF.

DNA of the CDR3: TGTGCCAGCAGCTTAACAGGGGACCATCAGCCCCAGCATTTT. Its translation: CASSLTGDHQPQHF. The chain employs TRBV11-3 and TRBJ1-5; 7 bases line up with TRBD1. Trimming cost V 2 bases and J 5 bases; bases outside gene matches: 3. The CDR3 contains 14 residues. Germline V CDR1 and CDR2: SGHNT, YENEEA.

V usage is TRBV6-5 and J usage is TRBJ2-7; 8 bases agree with TRBD2. Germline assignment: CDR1 MNHEY and CDR2 SVGAGI. The junction had 10 bases not matched to a gene; V was cut back by 8 bases and J by 4 bases. CDR3 length equals 14 residues. The CDR3 bases are TGTGCCAGCGCCTCGGGAGGGCCTACGTACGAGCAGTACGTC. Amino acid sequence: CASASGGPTYEQYV.

The V call is TRBV6-5, the J call TRBJ1-2; the D gene is possibly TRBD1 (6 bases). Trimming shortened V by 6 bases and J by 4 bases, and 15 bases separated the two germline ends. The CDR3 consists of 14 residues. Germline assignment: CDR1 MNHEY and CDR2 SVGAGI. CDR3 DNA sequence: TGTGCCAGCAGACTCGTCGGACAGCTCTATGGCTACACCTTC. Translating gives CASRLVGQLYGYTF.

The chain recombines TRBV16 with TRBJ2-1; TRBD2 matches at 9 bases. CDR1 KGHSY and CDR2 FQNENV come from the germline V gene. The CDR3 has 19 residues. V gave up 4 bases and J gave up 0 bases; unmatched junction bases: 13. This CDR3 reads CASSPEAGGFTPSYNEQFF. The CDR3 DNA follows: TGTGCCAGCAGCCCGGAAGCGGGAGGATTTACACCCTCCTACAATGAGCAGTTCTTC.

J is TRBJ2-7 and V is TRBV6-6; the D gene is possibly TRBD2 (5 bases). CDR1 MNHNY and CDR2 SVGAGI come from the germline V gene (reference sequence). The ends were cut back, 4 bases at V and 7 bases at J, with 14 bases in the middle. This CDR3 comprises 13 residues. This CDR3 reads CASSSNRETEQYV. In nucleotides, the CDR3 is TGTGCCAGCAGTTCGAACCGGGAAACGGAGCAGTACGTC.

The chain has TRBV6-6 and TRBJ1-1; D is perhaps TRBD1 (5 bases). There are 14 residues in the CDR3. The V gene lost 4 bases and the J gene lost 2 bases, with 11 bases spanning the gap. Germline V gene data show CDR1 as MNHNY and CDR2 as SVGAGI (reference sequence). The CDR3 sequence is CASSFPTENTEAFF. The DNA of the CDR3 is TGTGCCAGCAGTTTTCCGACAGAAAACACTGAAGCTTTCTTT.

The chain combines TRBV9 with TRBJ1-6; D call uncertain. CDR1 and CDR2 from the germline V gene are SGDLS and YYNGEE. The CDR3 totals 14 residues. Trimming removed 7 bases from V and 5 bases from J, with 13 bases in between. CDR3 in amino acids: CASGREGNNSPLHF. The CDR3 DNA follows: TGTGCCAGCGGGAGGGAAGGGAATAATTCACCCCTCCACTTT.

The chain couples TRBV19 to TRBJ1-1, with D possibly TRBD1 on 6 matching bases. Germline assignment: CDR1 LNHDA and CDR2 SQIVND (reference sequence). The CDR3 totals 13 residues. Between the trimmed V and J ends, which lost 10 bases and 10 bases, there was a span of 22 bases. CDR3 region: CATHRDYEGVAFF. The CDR3 nucleotides read TGTGCCACCCACAGGGATTACGAGGGGGTAGCTTTCTTT.

The count of this clone is one. The chain joins TRBV7-2 to TRBJ2-1; possibly TRBD1 for D (6 bases). This CDR3 contains 13 residues. V shed 8 bases and J shed 4 bases, with 12 bases lying between them. The germline gives CDR1 SGHTA, CDR2 FQGNSA. Here the CDR3 DNA reads TGTGCCAGCGAACGAACAGGGTACAATGAGCAGTTCTTC. Translation gives CASERTGYNEQFF.

This rearrangement joins TRBV5-1 to TRBJ2-1; 7 positions agree with TRBD2. After removal of 0 bases from V and 3 bases from J, the junction contained 6 bases not matched to a gene. Germline V gene sequence: CDR1 SGHRS, CDR2 YFSETQ. This CDR3 is built from 16 residues. The CDR3 coding sequence is TGCGCCAGCAGCTTGGTTGGGGACTACCTCTACAATGAGCAGTTCTTC. It yields the protein CASSLVGDYLYNEQFF. The full variable domain, with the rest looked up from reference TRBV5-1 and TRBJ2-1, is KAGVTQTPRYLIKTRGQQVTLSCSPISGHRSVSWYQQTPGQGLQFLFEYFSETQRNKGNFPGRFSGRQFSNSRSEMNVSTLELGDSALYLCASSLVGDYLYNEQFFGPGTRLTVL.

V and J are TRBV30 and TRBJ2-1, with D unclear. Trimming left V 4 bases short and J 3 bases short, with 4 bases between. Germline CDR1 reads GTSNPN; CDR2 reads SVGIG (reference sequence). CDR3 length: 11 amino acids. The CDR3 sequence: CAWNSYNEQFF. The CDR3 region has the DNA TGTGCCTGGAACAGCTACAATGAGCAGTTCTTC.